This TCR beta chain originates from a study of CD8+ T cells in alopecia areata. Study background: Twice a day, 5 to 10 mg of oral tofacitinib was administered to treated patients. Tofacitinib lasted 6 to 18 months, then 6 months off drug.

Germline values: CDR1 SGDLS, CDR2 YYNGEE. The ends were cut back, 4 bases at V and 12 bases at J, with 14 bases in the middle. The CDR3 totals 12 residues. Following extraction, RNA underwent reverse transcription to cDNA, which served as the sequencing template. Assay: immunoSEQ multiplex PCR; the TCRdb copy retains only in-frame clones and omits some. Counted here are approximately 150,000 clones, 55% to 75% occurring once; the ten biggest clones make up around 14%. Specified treatment: oral pan-JAK inhibitor, 5-10 mg twice daily. This clonotype was obtained from a human donor with alopecia areata. Specimen: CD4+ T cells sorted from blood, collected at week 24, from a patient treated with tofacitinib. V usage is TRBV9 and J usage is TRBJ2-1; D call uncertain. This chain's CDR3 is CASSPPLYGQFF. For the CDR3, the DNA is TGTGCCAGCAGCCCTCCCCTTTATGGGCAGTTCTTC.